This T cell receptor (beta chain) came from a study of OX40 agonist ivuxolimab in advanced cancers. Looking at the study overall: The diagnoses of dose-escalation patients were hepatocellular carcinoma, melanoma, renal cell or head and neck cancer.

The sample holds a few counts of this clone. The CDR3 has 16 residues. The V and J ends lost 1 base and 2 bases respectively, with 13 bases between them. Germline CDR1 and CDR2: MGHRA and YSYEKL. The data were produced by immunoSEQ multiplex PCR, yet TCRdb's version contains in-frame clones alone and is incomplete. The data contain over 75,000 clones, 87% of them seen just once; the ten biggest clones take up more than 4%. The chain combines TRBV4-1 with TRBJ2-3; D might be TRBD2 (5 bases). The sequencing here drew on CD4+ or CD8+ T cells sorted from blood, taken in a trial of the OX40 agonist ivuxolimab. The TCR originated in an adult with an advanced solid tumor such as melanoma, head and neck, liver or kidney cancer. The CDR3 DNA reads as TGCGCCAGCAGCCAAGTAGGAGGAGCTGCCACAGATACGCAGTATTTT. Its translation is CASSQVGGAATDTQYF.